This TCR beta chain is drawn from a study of blood T cell repertoires in COVID-19. Germline V gene data show CDR1 as SGHTA and CDR2 as FQGNSA. The CDR3 runs 14 residues. With 4 bases clipped from V and 6 bases from J, the junction kept 6 bases outside the gene matches. Profiled with immunoSEQ multiplex PCR; TCRdb holds only in-frame clones, not every one. The sample lists a few hundred thousand clones, 75% to 90% seen once, with 3.5% to 4% in the top ten. The receptor's source is a woman aged 18-30 years with acute or convalescent COVID-19. Source material: peripheral blood. This chain joins TRBV7-2 and TRBJ2-3, with 8 bases aligning to TRBD2. CDR3 sequence (DNA): TGTGCCAGCAGCTCGAGGACTAGCTCGGATACGCAGTATTTT. Amino acid sequence: CASSSRTSSDTQYF.